The 27 T cell receptor beta chains in this list originate from one sample, sequenced in a study of cytomegalovirus exposure and HLA in healthy donors. PCR involved 60 Vbeta and 13 Jbeta primers. Assay: immunoSEQ multiplex PCR; the TCRdb copy retains only in-frame clones and omits some. The sample shows some 170,000 clones, 81% of them seen only once. Sequencing used PBMCs. The receptors originated from a woman younger than 30 in good health and CMV-seropositive.

This clone showed up just a few times. This rearrangement joins TRBV7-9 to TRBJ1-2, with 9 bases aligning to TRBD1. Germline CDR1 reads SEHNR; CDR2 reads FQNEAQ (reference sequence). J gave up 4 bases and V 5 bases, and 11 bases lay outside the gene matches. CDR3 length: 16 amino acids. Written as DNA, the CDR3 is TGTGCCAGCAGCCCCCCCGGACAGGGGAATCTCTATGGCTACACCTTC. Residues: CASSPPGQGNLYGYTF.

The chain has TRBV18 and TRBJ1-3, with TRBD1 matching over 9 bases. V was pared by 3 bases and J by 0 bases, with 6 bases of the junction left unmatched. The CDR3 is made up of 17 amino acids. Germline V gene data show CDR1 as KGHSH and CDR2 as LQKENI. DNA for the CDR3: TGTGCCAGCTCACCTAAGAGGACAGGGGACTCTGGAAACACCATATATTTT. Its protein product is CASSPKRTGDSGNTIYF.

V gene TRBV28 combines with J gene TRBJ1-5; 8 nucleotides agree with TRBD1. The CDR3 is 18 amino acids. The J segment lost 0 bases and the V segment lost 3 bases, leaving 10 bases of the junction unmatched. Germline CDR1 MDHEN, CDR2 SYDVKM. The CDR3 DNA is TGTGCCAGCAGTTTCCGGGACAGGACGACCTATAGCAATCAGCCCCAGCATTTT. This sequence encodes CASSFRDRTTYSNQPQHF.

The chain carries TRBV6-5 and TRBJ1-6; possible D gene TRBD1, 5 bases. The CDR3 extends over 16 amino acids. Germline V gives CDR1 MNHEY, CDR2 SVGAGI. V was pared by 4 bases and J by 10 bases, with 20 bases between. The CDR3 region is CASSSLMGGGGSPLHF. The CDR3 DNA follows: TGTGCCAGCAGTTCACTCATGGGGGGGGGTGGATCACCCCTCCACTTT.

The rearrangement links TRBV19 to TRBJ1-5; 7 bases are a match to TRBD1. Looked up from germline, CDR1 is LNHDA and CDR2 is SQIVND (reference sequence). J was trimmed by 11 bases and V by 5 bases; bases with no gene match: 24. CDR3 size: 18 residues. The CDR3 bases are TGTGCCAGTAGTTCACCCCCGGGACAGACGAAAGGGGGATCAGCCCAGCATTTT. It is translated as CASSSPPGQTKGGSAQHF.

This sequence joins TRBV15 and TRBJ2-1, with D tentatively TRBD2 (7 bases). Trimming took 5 bases from V and 9 from J, leaving 20 bases between them. This CDR3 has 15 amino acids. Germline CDR1 LNHNV, CDR2 YYDKDF (reference sequence). DNA of the CDR3: TGTGCCACCAGCGGTCTACGTGCCGGGGGGCCTGAGCAGTTCTTC. Protein: CATSGLRAGGPEQFF.

The V gene is TRBV4-3, the J gene TRBJ2-5; maybe TRBD1 (5 bases). The V end lost 0 bases, the J end lost 4 bases, and 12 bases lay between the germline ends. Germline CDR1 reads LGHNA; CDR2 reads YSLEER. This CDR3 is built from 15 residues. CDR3 sequence reads: CASSQDAGSPETQYF. The CDR3 region has the DNA TGCGCCAGCAGCCAAGATGCAGGGTCCCCAGAGACCCAGTACTTC.

The chain joins TRBV5-6 to TRBJ2-1; D unresolved. Trimming stripped 5 bases from V and 4 bases from J, with 4 bases between. Per the germline V gene, CDR1 is SGHDT and CDR2 is YYEEEE. The CDR3 runs to 11 residues. The CDR3: CASRLYNEQFF. DNA of the CDR3: TGTGCCAGCAGGCTATACAATGAGCAGTTCTTC.

CDR3 bases: TGCGCCAGCAGCCCCAGTCGGACAGGGGCGAGCAATCAGCCCCAGCATTTT. Protein sequence: CASSPSRTGASNQPQHF. The V gene is TRBV4-1, the J gene TRBJ1-5, with 9 bases matching TRBD1. The CDR3 sequence is 17 residues long. The germline V gene encodes CDR1 MGHRA and CDR2 YSYEKL. With V trimmed by 4 bases and J by 1 base, 8 bases remained unmatched.

The chain employs TRBV6-1 and TRBJ1-4; a weak D match, TRBD1 (5 bases). Germline V gene sequence: CDR1 MNHNS, CDR2 SASEGT. Deletions cut 3 bases from V and 5 bases from J, with 22 bases between. CDR3 length equals 18 residues. CDR3 residues: CASSDFQGRIQGNEKLFF. DNA of the CDR3: TGTGCCAGCAGTGACTTTCAGGGTCGGATTCAGGGCAATGAAAAACTGTTTTTT.

The gene calls are TRBV7-9 and TRBJ1-4, with a weak D call TRBD1 (6 bases). The CDR3 totals 15 residues. Trimming cost V 3 bases and J 6 bases, with 14 bases left between them. Germline CDR1 SEHNR, CDR2 FQNEAQ (reference sequence). The DNA for the CDR3 is TGTGCCAGCAGCTTCCATCGGGGGGCCGATGAAAAACTGTTTTTT. Amino acid sequence: CASSFHRGADEKLFF.

This chain connects TRBV19 to TRBJ1-6; a possible D gene is TRBD1 (6 bases). The V gene's germline CDR1 is LNHDA and CDR2 SQIVND (reference sequence). Deletions cut 6 bases from V and 8 bases from J, with 17 bases between. The CDR3 covers 15 residues. The CDR3: CASRTLQGIDSPLHF. The DNA of the CDR3 is TGTGCCAGTAGAACCCTTCAGGGGATAGATTCACCCCTCCACTTT.

This rearrangement joins TRBV5-4 to TRBJ1-6; 7 nucleotides match TRBD1. V was clipped by 4 bases and J by 7 bases; unmatched bases: 8. The germline V gene encodes CDR1 SGHNT and CDR2 YYREEE (reference sequence). The CDR3 is 15 residues long. The DNA for the CDR3 is TGTGCCAGCAGCAAACCGACAGGGACAAATTCACCCCTCCACTTT. It is translated as CASSKPTGTNSPLHF.

The chain employs TRBV6-5 and TRBJ2-3; 10 nucleotides agree with TRBD1. Trimming took 5 bases from V and 4 from J; bases not matched to a gene: 3. The CDR3 is made up of 14 amino acids. CDR1 and CDR2 from the germline V gene are MNHEY and SVGAGI. The CDR3 region is CASSETGGPDTQYF. In DNA, the CDR3 is TGTGCCAGCAGTGAGACAGGGGGCCCAGATACGCAGTATTTT.

The table lists this clone with a few counts. The chain employs TRBV30 and TRBJ2-7; D remains ambiguous. V lost 3 bases, J lost 4 bases, and 16 bases lay in between. Germline loops: CDR1 GTSNPN, CDR2 SVGIG (reference sequence). The CDR3 loop spans 14 amino acids. The CDR3 coding sequence is TGTGCCTGGAGCCACGAGGCTGGCCTTTACGAGCAGTACTTC. It encodes CAWSHEAGLYEQYF.

V and J are TRBV29-1 and TRBJ2-7; TRBD1 matches 9 bases. The CDR3 covers 14 residues. The germline V gene encodes CDR1 SQVTM and CDR2 ANQGSEA. V gave up 7 bases and J gave up 3 bases; unmatched junction bases: 10. The CDR3, as DNA: TGCAGCGCACTGGGACAGGGCTCGGACTACGAGCAGTACTTC. Translating gives CSALGQGSDYEQYF.

The genes are TRBV7-3 and TRBJ1-2; 8 bases line up with TRBD1. After removal of 0 bases from V and 3 bases from J, the junction contained 12 bases not matched to a gene. Per the germline V gene, CDR1 is SGHTA and CDR2 is FQGTGA. The CDR3 is 18 residues long. CDR3 in DNA: TGTGCCAGCAGCTTAACGGCGCAGGGGGCAATCGATCACTATGGCTACACCTTC. Its protein is CASSLTAQGAIDHYGYTF.

The chain joins TRBV6-1 to TRBJ1-1, with 11 positions matching TRBD1. Unmatched junction bases numbered 10, after V lost 3 bases and J lost 4 bases. The CDR3 contains 17 residues. Germline V lookup: CDR1 MNHNS, CDR2 SASEGT. The CDR3 region is CASSDRTGGRLSTEAFF. The CDR3 nucleotides read TGTGCCAGCAGTGACAGGACAGGGGGCCGTCTGAGCACTGAAGCTTTCTTT.

Notes on this clone: One end of the junction fails to match germline, which may point to a read error. The chain couples TRBV6-1 to TRBJ1-6; D not resolved. The CDR3 is 13 residues long. CDR1 is MNHNS and CDR2 is SASEGT in the germline V gene. Here the CDR3 reads CASSEFWLGRRSF. The CDR3 DNA reads as TGTGCCAGCAGTGAATTTTGGCTAGGTCGTAGGAGCTTT.

The DNA of the CDR3 is TGCGCCAGCAGACCCCTCGCGGGCTCGAGACCAGATACGCAGTATTTT. As protein: CASRPLAGSRPDTQYF. The J gene is TRBJ2-3, the V gene TRBV4-1; D is perhaps TRBD2 (5 bases). The germline V gene has CDR1 MGHRA and CDR2 YSYEKL. The CDR3 runs 16 residues. Between the trimmed V and J ends, which lost 6 bases and 4 bases, there was a span of 20 bases.

This sequence joins TRBV6-1 and TRBJ1-5; D gene unclear. Germline-derived CDR1 and CDR2 are MNHNS and SASEGT. CDR3 size: 10 residues. The V end was cut by 3 bases, the J end by 9 bases, with 3 bases between. The CDR3 reads CASSERPQHF. The CDR3 DNA reads TGTGCCAGCAGTGAGCGGCCCCAGCATTTT.

The gene calls are TRBV6-1 and TRBJ1-5, with D tentatively TRBD1 (5 bases). The CDR3 sequence is 17 residues long. Trimming pared 2 bases from V and 1 base from J, leaving 15 bases between. In germline, CDR1 is MNHNS, CDR2 SASEGT. The CDR3 reads CASSEFMRGKSNQPQHF. In nucleotides, the CDR3 is TGTGCCAGCAGTGAATTTATGCGGGGGAAGAGCAATCAGCCCCAGCATTTT.

This chain links TRBV4-3 with TRBJ2-1; 10 bases are shared with TRBD2. The CDR3 runs to 16 residues. The germline V gene encodes CDR1 LGHNA and CDR2 YSLEER. Unmatched junction bases numbered 9, after V lost 0 bases and J lost 10 bases. The CDR3 is CASSQEGSGGAGEQFF. The DNA of the CDR3 is TGCGCCAGCAGCCAAGAGGGAAGCGGGGGGGCCGGCGAGCAGTTCTTC.

The genes are TRBV7-9 and TRBJ2-5; D possibly corresponds to TRBD1 (5 bases). The CDR3 sequence is 15 residues long. From germline, CDR1 is SEHNR and CDR2 FQNEAQ (reference sequence). The V end lost 5 bases, the J end lost 3 bases, and 16 bases lay between the germline ends. CDR3 amino acids: CASSLGQGRKETQYF. The CDR3 nucleotides read TGTGCCAGCAGCCTAGGACAAGGTCGGAAAGAGACCCAGTACTTC.

V is TRBV27 and J is TRBJ1-1, with D possibly being TRBD1 (6 bases). The ends were cut back, 5 bases at V and 5 bases at J, with 12 bases in the middle. The CDR3 is made up of 13 amino acids. The germline gives CDR1 MNHEY, CDR2 SMNVEV (reference sequence). This CDR3 reads CASSEARGTEAFF. Written as DNA, the CDR3 is TGTGCCAGCAGTGAAGCCAGGGGTACTGAAGCTTTCTTT.

J is TRBJ2-5 and V is TRBV5-1; 11 bases agree with TRBD2. The CDR3 runs to 15 residues. V was clipped by 4 bases and J by 4 bases; unmatched bases: 6. Germline values: CDR1 SGHRS, CDR2 YFSETQ. CDR3 bases: TGCGCCAGCAGCCAACTAGCGGGGGCAGCAGAGACCCAGTACTTC. Its translation is CASSQLAGAAETQYF.

The chain has TRBV7-9 and TRBJ2-7; 9 nucleotides line up with TRBD1. J gave up 0 bases and V 5 bases, and 11 bases lay outside the gene matches. Germline CDR1 and CDR2: SEHNR and FQNEAQ (reference sequence). The CDR3 is 17 residues long. In DNA, the CDR3 is TGTGCCAGCAGCGGGGCGAGGACAGGGGTCAGCTCCTACGAGCAGTACTTC. It is translated as CASSGARTGVSSYEQYF.